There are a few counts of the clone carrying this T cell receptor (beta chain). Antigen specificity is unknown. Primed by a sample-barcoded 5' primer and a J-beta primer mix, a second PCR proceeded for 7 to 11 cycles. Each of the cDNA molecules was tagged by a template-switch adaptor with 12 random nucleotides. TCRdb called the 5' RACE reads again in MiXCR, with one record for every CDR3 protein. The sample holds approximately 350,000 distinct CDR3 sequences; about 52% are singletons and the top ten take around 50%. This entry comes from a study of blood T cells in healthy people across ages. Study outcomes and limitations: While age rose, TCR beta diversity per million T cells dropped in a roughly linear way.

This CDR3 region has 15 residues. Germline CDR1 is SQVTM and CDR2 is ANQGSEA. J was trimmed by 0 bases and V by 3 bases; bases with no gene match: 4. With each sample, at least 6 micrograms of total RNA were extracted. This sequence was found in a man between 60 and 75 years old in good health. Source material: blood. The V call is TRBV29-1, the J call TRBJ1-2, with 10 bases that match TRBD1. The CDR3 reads CSVDLGQGANYGYTF. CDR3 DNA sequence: TGCAGCGTTGACCTCGGACAGGGGGCTAACTATGGCTACACCTTC.